What follows are 22 T cell receptor beta chains derived from one specimen sequenced in a study of blood T cell repertoires in COVID-19. Assay used: immunoSEQ multiplex PCR; TCRdb lists only in-frame clones, some missing. The data hold about 170,000 clones, with about 87% observed a single time. Sequencing was done on a sample of peripheral blood. Receptors were obtained from a man between 60 and 70 years old with acute or convalescent COVID-19.

The chain uses TRBV30 and TRBJ1-6, with D possibly TRBD1 on 5 matching bases. Between the trimmed V and J ends, which lost 5 bases and 8 bases, there was a span of 10 bases. This CDR3 is built from 12 residues. CDR1 is GTSNPN, CDR2 SVGIG, per germline (reference sequence). This chain's CDR3 is CAWAPGDSPLHF. The DNA of the CDR3 is TGTGCCTGGGCGCCGGGGGATTCACCCCTCCACTTT.

The genes are TRBV24-1 and TRBJ2-2, with D tentatively TRBD2 (6 bases). Germline V CDR1 and CDR2: KGHDR, SFDVKD. The length of the CDR3 is 15 residues. With 4 bases removed from V and 4 bases from J, the gap between germline ends came to 12 bases. In DNA, the CDR3 is TGTGCCACCAGTGACCAACTAGCTGGCACCGGGGAGCTGTTTTTT. Amino acid sequence: CATSDQLAGTGELFF.

The chain uses TRBV9 and TRBJ1-1, with D possibly being TRBD1 (6 bases). V lost 0 bases and J lost 0, with 9 bases in between. Looked up from germline, CDR1 is SGDLS and CDR2 is YYNGEE. The CDR3 spans 15 residues. CDR3: CASSVESGVNTEAFF. For the CDR3, the DNA is TGTGCCAGCAGCGTAGAGTCAGGGGTGAACACTGAAGCTTTCTTT.

The genes are TRBV18 and TRBJ2-1; no firm D call. Germline V gives CDR1 KGHSH, CDR2 LQKENI. V was cut by 2 bases and J by 8 bases, with 13 bases left in between. CDR3 length: 14 amino acids. CDR3 coding DNA: TGTGCCAGCTCACCAATCTCGGCGAGCGATGAGCAGTTCTTC. It specifies CASSPISASDEQFF.

The V and J genes are TRBV27 and TRBJ1-4, with TRBD1 matching 8 bases. CDR1 is MNHEY and CDR2 is SMNVEV in the germline V gene (reference sequence). The V segment lost 5 bases and the J segment 7 bases; nucleotides outside the gene matches: 9. This CDR3 is 15 amino acids long. CDR3 sequence reads: CASSPTQGASEKLFF. Written as DNA, the CDR3 is TGTGCCAGCAGTCCCACCCAGGGGGCTTCTGAAAAACTGTTTTTT.

The rearrangement links TRBV7-2 to TRBJ1-1, with no clear D. The CDR3 spans 14 residues. Trimming pared 6 bases from V and 4 bases from J, leaving 15 bases between. CDR1 is SGHTA and CDR2 is FQGNSA in the germline V gene. CDR3: CASRKNWAGTEAFF. The CDR3 bases are TGTGCCAGCAGGAAGAACTGGGCGGGCACTGAAGCTTTCTTT.

The chain is built from TRBV5-4 and TRBJ2-1; 10 bases map to TRBD2. Germline CDR1 is SGHNT and CDR2 is YYREEE (reference sequence). This CDR3 comprises 15 residues. V dropped 2 bases and J dropped 3; count of bases not matched to a gene: 2. The CDR3 sequence is CASSFSSGSYNEQFF. CDR3 bases: TGTGCCAGCAGCTTCTCTAGCGGGAGCTACAATGAGCAGTTCTTC. Supplemented by reference TRBV5-4 and TRBJ2-1, the full variable domain reads ETGVTQSPTHLIKTRGQQVTLRCSSQSGHNTVSWYQQALGQGPQFIFQYYREEENGRGNFPPRFSGLQFPNYSSELNVNALELDDSALYLCASSFSSGSYNEQFFGPGTRLTVL.

The chain employs TRBV5-6 and TRBJ2-7; 8 bases are a match to TRBD2. In germline, CDR1 is SGHDT, CDR2 YYEEEE. The CDR3 has 14 residues. V lost 4 bases, J lost 4 bases, and 7 bases stayed unmatched. CDR3 bases: TGTGCCAGCAGCCCGGGAGGGTCTCGGTACGAGCAGTACTTC. This codes for CASSPGGSRYEQYF.

The chain joins TRBV7-9 to TRBJ1-6; 8 positions match TRBD1. Unmatched junction bases numbered 5, after V lost 3 bases and J lost 10 bases. CDR3 size: 14 residues. From germline, CDR1 is SEHNR and CDR2 FQNEAQ (reference sequence). The CDR3 DNA follows: TGTGCCAGCAGCTTCACAGGGGGAACGTCACCCCTCCACTTT. It encodes CASSFTGGTSPLHF.

The chain has TRBV7-3 and TRBJ1-4; 7 nucleotides agree with TRBD1. Germline lookup yields CDR1 SGHTA and CDR2 FQGTGA. Trimming at V came to 5 bases and at J to 10 bases, leaving 10 bases not matched to a gene. The CDR3 contains 14 residues. CDR3: CASSKTGYDGKLFF. DNA for the CDR3: TGTGCCAGCAGCAAGACAGGGTACGATGGAAAACTGTTTTTT.

The genes are TRBV5-5 and TRBJ2-5; D remains unclear. CDR3 size: 13 residues. Trimming took off 0 bases at V and 2 bases at J, with 5 bases between the two ends. Germline loops: CDR1 SGHKS, CDR2 YYEKEE (reference sequence). CDR3 loop: CASSLGQQETQYF. The CDR3 DNA follows: TGTGCCAGCAGCTTGGGTCAGCAAGAGACCCAGTACTTC.

The genes are TRBV5-1 and TRBJ2-5; D perhaps matches TRBD1 (6 bases). Deletions cut 3 bases from V and 1 base from J, with 10 bases between. The CDR3 consists of 14 residues. Germline assignment: CDR1 SGHRS and CDR2 YFSETQ. This CDR3 reads CASSWQDSQETQYF. The DNA for the CDR3 is TGCGCCAGCAGCTGGCAGGACAGCCAAGAGACCCAGTACTTC.

The chain links TRBV29-1 to TRBJ1-1, with 7 nucleotides matching TRBD1. V shed 4 bases and J 4 bases; nucleotides not matched to a gene: 0. Germline CDR1 reads SQVTM; CDR2 reads ANQGSEA. This CDR3 comprises 11 residues. This CDR3 reads CSVGDSTEAFF. The CDR3 DNA sequence: TGCAGCGTTGGGGACAGCACTGAAGCTTTCTTT. The full variable domain, its missing parts supplied by reference TRBV29-1 and TRBJ1-1, is SAVISQKPSRDICQRGTSLTIQCQVDSQVTMMFWYRQQPGQSLTLIATANQGSEATYESGFVIDKFPISRPNLTFSTLTVSNMSPEDSSIYLCSVGDSTEAFFGQGTRLTVV.

The chain uses TRBV6-1 and TRBJ2-2, with a tentative D call TRBD1 (6 bases). Germline V gives CDR1 MNHNS, CDR2 SASEGT. The germline V and J ends were trimmed by 6 bases and 3 bases, with 14 bases remaining between them. This CDR3 is built from 15 residues. CDR3 residues: CASRPVGADTGELFF. CDR3 DNA sequence: TGTGCCAGCAGGCCGGTGGGGGCGGACACCGGGGAGCTGTTTTTT.

The chain joins TRBV15 to TRBJ2-3, with 7 positions matching TRBD1. The CDR3 runs to 16 residues. The ends lost 0 bases at V and 2 bases at J; junction bases unmatched: 5. Germline V CDR1 and CDR2: LNHNV, YYDKDF (reference sequence). CDR3 sequence reads: CATSREGQTFTDTQYF. The CDR3 DNA sequence: TGTGCCACCAGCAGAGAGGGACAGACATTCACAGATACGCAGTATTTT.

The V call is TRBV29-1, the J call TRBJ1-2; D is ambiguous. Germline CDR1 SQVTM, CDR2 ANQGSEA. The V gene lost 0 bases and the J gene lost 4 bases, with 6 bases spanning the gap. The CDR3 loop spans 12 amino acids. CDR3 sequence reads: CSVEDSVYGYTF. In DNA, the CDR3 is TGCAGCGTTGAAGACTCCGTCTATGGCTACACCTTC.

V gene TRBV5-1 combines with J gene TRBJ1-1; tentatively, D is TRBD1 (5 bases). The CDR3 consists of 13 residues. The germline CDR1 and CDR2 sequences are SGHRS and YFSETQ. Trimming took 4 bases from V and 1 from J, leaving 8 bases between them. This chain's CDR3 is CASSPQGNTEAFF. CDR3 DNA sequence: TGCGCCAGCAGCCCCCAGGGGAACACTGAAGCTTTCTTT.

This rearrangement joins TRBV3-1 (or the pseudogene TRBV3-2) to TRBJ2-2, with 7 bases matching TRBD1. Germline lookup yields CDR1 LGHDT and CDR2 YNNKEL (reference sequence). After removal of 1 base from V and 7 bases from J, the junction contained 6 bases not matched to a gene. This CDR3 has 15 amino acids. CDR3 amino acids: CASSQGARGFGELFF. CDR3 bases: TGTGCCAGCAGCCAAGGGGCCAGGGGGTTCGGGGAGCTGTTTTTT.

The V and J genes are TRBV11-2 and TRBJ2-7; TRBD1 matches at 8 bases. Germline lookup yields CDR1 SGHAT and CDR2 FQNNGV. With 5 bases clipped from V and 3 bases from J, the junction kept 3 bases outside the gene matches. The CDR3 has 13 residues. The CDR3 loop is CASSTDRGYEQYV. The CDR3, as DNA: TGTGCCAGCAGCACAGACAGGGGCTACGAGCAGTACGTC.

The chain combines TRBV6-6 with TRBJ2-5, with 9 bases aligning to TRBD1. The CDR3 is 15 amino acids. J was trimmed by 5 bases and V by 2 bases; bases with no gene match: 6. In germline, CDR1 is MNHNY, CDR2 SVGAGI (reference sequence). In DNA form, the CDR3 reads TGTGCCAGCAGTTACGGTGGGACAGGGAGCGAGACCCAGTACTTC. The encoded protein is CASSYGGTGSETQYF.

This clone occurred a few times. V is TRBV7-9 and J is TRBJ1-4; 9 nucleotides match TRBD1. Germline values: CDR1 SEHNR, CDR2 FQNEAQ (reference sequence). V gave up 5 bases and J gave up 8 bases; unmatched junction bases: 6. The CDR3 is 14 residues long. In DNA, the CDR3 is TGTGCCAGCAGCCAGGACAGGGGCAGCGAAAAACTGTTTTTT. It is translated as CASSQDRGSEKLFF.

This clone occurred once. The chain employs TRBV19 and TRBJ1-2; TRBD1 matches 12 bases. Germline assignment: CDR1 LNHDA and CDR2 SQIVND (reference sequence). This CDR3 has 15 residues. Trimming cost V 6 bases and J 4 bases; bases outside gene matches: 6. The CDR3 reads CASRTPGQGAYGYTF. The CDR3 DNA is TGTGCCAGTAGGACCCCGGGACAGGGGGCCTATGGCTACACCTTC.